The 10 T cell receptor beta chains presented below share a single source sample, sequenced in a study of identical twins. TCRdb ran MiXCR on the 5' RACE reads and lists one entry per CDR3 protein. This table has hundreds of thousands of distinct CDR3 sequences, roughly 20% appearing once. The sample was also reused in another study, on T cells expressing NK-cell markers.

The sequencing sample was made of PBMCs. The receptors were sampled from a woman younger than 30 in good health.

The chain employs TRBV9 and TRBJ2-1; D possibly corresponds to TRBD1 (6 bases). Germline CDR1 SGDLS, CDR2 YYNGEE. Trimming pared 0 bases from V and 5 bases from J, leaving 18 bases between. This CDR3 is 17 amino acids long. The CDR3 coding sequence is TGTGCCAGCAGCGTAGAGCCAGGGACATCGGGGAACAATGAGCAGTTCTTC. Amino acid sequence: CASSVEPGTSGNNEQFF.

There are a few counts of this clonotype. The CDR3 sequence is CASRSNLGDSGANVLTF. The CDR3 bases are TGTGCCAGCAGATCTAACCTAGGGGACTCCGGGGCCAACGTCCTGACTTTC. The chain uses TRBV28 and TRBJ2-6, with D perhaps TRBD2 (6 bases). CDR3 length: 17 residues. V shed 6 bases and J shed 4 bases, with 19 bases lying between them. Germline assignment: CDR1 MDHEN and CDR2 SYDVKM.

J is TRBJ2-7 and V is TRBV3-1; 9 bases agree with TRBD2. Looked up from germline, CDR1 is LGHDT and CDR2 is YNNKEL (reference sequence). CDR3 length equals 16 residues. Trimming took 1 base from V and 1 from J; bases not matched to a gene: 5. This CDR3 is CASSQVDSGGSYEQYF. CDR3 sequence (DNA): TGTGCCAGCAGCCAAGTGGATAGCGGGGGTTCCTACGAGCAGTACTTC.

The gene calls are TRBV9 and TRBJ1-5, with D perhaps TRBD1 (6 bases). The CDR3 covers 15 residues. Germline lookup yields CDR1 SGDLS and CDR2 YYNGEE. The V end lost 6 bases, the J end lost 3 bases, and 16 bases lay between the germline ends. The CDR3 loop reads CASTPQGETNQPQHF. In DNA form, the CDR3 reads TGTGCCAGCACTCCACAGGGAGAGACCAATCAGCCCCAGCATTTT.

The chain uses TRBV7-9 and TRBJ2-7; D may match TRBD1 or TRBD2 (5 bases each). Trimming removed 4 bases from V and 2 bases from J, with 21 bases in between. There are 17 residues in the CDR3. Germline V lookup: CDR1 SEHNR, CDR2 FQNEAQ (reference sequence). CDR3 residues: CASSSSLAGTATYEQYF. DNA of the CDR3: TGTGCCAGCAGCTCCTCATTAGCCGGGACGGCCACCTACGAGCAGTACTTC.

CDR3 bases: TGCAGTGCCTTAGAAGCTGCTTTCACAGATACGCAGTATTTT. This translates into CSALEAAFTDTQYF. The gene calls are TRBV20-1 and TRBJ2-3; no firm D call. The CDR3 consists of 14 residues. V was shortened by 6 bases and J by 2 bases, with 15 bases between the two germline ends. Germline V lookup: CDR1 DFQATT, CDR2 SNEGSKA (reference sequence).

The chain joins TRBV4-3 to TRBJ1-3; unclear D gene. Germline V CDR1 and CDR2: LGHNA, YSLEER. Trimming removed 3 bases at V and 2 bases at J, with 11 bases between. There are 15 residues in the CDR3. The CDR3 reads CASSQQTGAGNTIYF. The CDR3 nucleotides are TGCGCCAGCAGCCAGCAGACTGGCGCTGGAAACACCATATATTTT.

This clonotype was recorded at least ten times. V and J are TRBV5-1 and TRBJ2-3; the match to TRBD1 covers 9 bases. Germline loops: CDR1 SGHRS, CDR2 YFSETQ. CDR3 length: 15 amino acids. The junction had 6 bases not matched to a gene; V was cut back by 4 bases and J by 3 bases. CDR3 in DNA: TGCGCCAGCAGCCTTCGACAGGGGGAGACAGATACGCAGTATTTT. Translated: CASSLRQGETDTQYF. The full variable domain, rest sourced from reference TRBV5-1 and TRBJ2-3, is KAGVTQTPRYLIKTRGQQVTLSCSPISGHRSVSWYQQTPGQGLQFLFEYFSETQRNKGNFPGRFSGRQFSNSRSEMNVSTLELGDSALYLCASSLRQGETDTQYFGPGTRLTVL.

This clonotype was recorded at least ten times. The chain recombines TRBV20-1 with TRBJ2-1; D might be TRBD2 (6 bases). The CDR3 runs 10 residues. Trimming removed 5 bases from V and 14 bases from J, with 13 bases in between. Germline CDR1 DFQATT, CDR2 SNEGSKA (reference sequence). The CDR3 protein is CSAFRDWEFF. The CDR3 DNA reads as TGCAGTGCTTTCAGGGACTGGGAGTTCTTC.

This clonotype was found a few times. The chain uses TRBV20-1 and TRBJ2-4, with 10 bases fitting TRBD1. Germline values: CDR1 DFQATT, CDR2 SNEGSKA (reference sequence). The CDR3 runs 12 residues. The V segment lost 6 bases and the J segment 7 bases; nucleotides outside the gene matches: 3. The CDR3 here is CSAEDRGNIQYF. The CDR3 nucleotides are TGCAGTGCGGAGGACAGGGGGAACATTCAGTACTTC.